These 30 T cell receptor beta chains were all obtained from the same sample, sequenced in a study of graft-versus-host responses after intestinal transplantation (dated by TCRdb to 2020 to 2022). Library generation was performed with the immunoSEQ multiplex PCR assay. TCRdb took this table from immuneACCESS and kept in-frame rearrangements with V and J called. Such tables lack part of the clones; where checked against another copy, unresolved V genes explain under half of the gap, and the rest is unexplained. Here the sample has tens of thousands of clones; under 95% occur a single time. 5% to 7% of the sample is taken by the ten largest. The sample in question was PBMCs, obtained nearly 670 days after intestinal transplant. These receptor sequences come from a human patient who received an intestinal transplant, so some T cells may come from the graft donor.

The J gene is TRBJ2-5, the V gene TRBV5-6; either TRBD1 or TRBD2 may supply D (5 bases each). From germline, CDR1 is SGHDT and CDR2 YYEEEE. CDR3 length: 13 amino acids. V lost 2 bases to trimming and J lost 4 bases, with 9 bases between them. CDR3 in DNA: TGTGCCAGCAGCTTACGTGGGGGAGAGACCCAGTACTTC. Amino acids: CASSLRGGETQYF.

V gene TRBV4-2 combines with J gene TRBJ2-3, with 10 bases identical to TRBD2. Trimming took 1 base from V and 4 from J; bases not matched to a gene: 8. CDR1 and CDR2 (germline): LGHNA, YNFKEQ. The CDR3 extends over 17 amino acids. The CDR3 nucleotides are TGTGCCAGCAGCCAAGTCTCCAGCGGGGGGGCCCCAGATACGCAGTATTTT. It specifies CASSQVSSGGAPDTQYF.

The rearrangement uses TRBV19 and TRBJ2-3, with 8 bases matching TRBD1. Trimming cost V 7 bases and J 4 bases; bases outside gene matches: 4. CDR1 and CDR2 (germline): LNHDA, SQIVND (reference sequence). The CDR3 is 13 amino acids. CDR3 sequence: CASNRGSSDTQYF. In DNA, the CDR3 is TGTGCCAGTAACAGGGGGTCTTCAGATACGCAGTATTTT.

The chain employs TRBV2 and TRBJ1-6, with D unresolved. This CDR3 has 12 residues. Trimming pared 6 bases from V and 4 bases from J, leaving 4 bases between. Looked up from germline, CDR1 is SNHLY and CDR2 is FYNNEI. CDR3 nucleotide sequence: TGTGCCAGCAGGGATTATAATTCACCCCTCCACTTT. It is translated as CASRDYNSPLHF.

The chain combines TRBV7-2 with TRBJ2-3; the D is unclear. The V end lost 5 bases, the J end lost 6 bases, and 9 bases lay between the germline ends. CDR3 length: 12 amino acids. Germline CDR1 is SGHTA and CDR2 is FQGNSA. Here the CDR3 DNA reads TGTGCCAGCAGCCCCGGTGGGGATACGCAGTATTTT. The encoded protein is CASSPGGDTQYF.

V is TRBV18 and J is TRBJ1-1; 9 nucleotides agree with TRBD1. J lost 5 bases, V lost 5 bases, and 6 bases had no gene match. The length of the CDR3 is 14 residues. Germline V gene sequence: CDR1 KGHSH, CDR2 LQKENI. The CDR3 DNA is TGTGCCAGCTCATCGGGACAGGGAGGTACTGAAGCTTTCTTT. Residues: CASSSGQGGTEAFF.

About this clone: This could be a read error, since a much larger clone is one nucleotide away. Different DNA sequences within this sample yield the same CDR3. The gene calls are TRBV5-1 and TRBJ2-7, with a possible D match to TRBD1 (6 bases). Trimming shortened V by 0 bases and J by 4 bases, and 11 bases separated the two germline ends. This CDR3 is 14 amino acids long. Germline-derived CDR1 and CDR2 are SGHRS and YFSETQ. This chain's CDR3 is CASSLADRFYEQYF. The CDR3 DNA follows: TGCGCCAGCAGCTTGGCCGACAGGTTTTACGAGCAGTACTTC. The full variable domain, in which reference TRBV5-1 and TRBJ2-7 provide the parts outside the CDR3, is KAGVTQTPRYLIKTRGQQVTLSCSPISGHRSVSWYQQTPGQGLQFLFEYFSETQRNKGNFPGRFSGRQFSNSRSEMNVSTLELGDSALYLCASSLADRFYEQYFGPGTRLTVT.

This rearrangement joins TRBV6-1 to TRBJ1-5, with D possibly being TRBD1 (6 bases). Germline CDR1 is MNHNS and CDR2 is SASEGT. This CDR3 has 13 residues. V was shortened by 3 bases and J by 6 bases, with 9 bases between the two germline ends. CDR3 in DNA: TGTGCCAGCAGTGAGCAGGGGAGTCAGCCCCAGCATTTT. Amino acid sequence: CASSEQGSQPQHF.

V and J are TRBV4-1 and TRBJ2-1, with D unresolved. The V end lost 4 bases, the J end lost 5 bases, and 24 bases lay between the germline ends. Per germline, CDR1 MGHRA and CDR2 YSYEKL. CDR3 length: 18 residues. As DNA, the CDR3 is TGCGCCAGCAGCCGGTCGGTTATTGGTTGGGCTAATAACAATGAGCAGTTCTTC. It specifies CASSRSVIGWANNNEQFF.

The rearrangement links TRBV7-6 to TRBJ1-2; 9 bases match TRBD1. CDR1 and CDR2 from the germline V gene are SGHVS and FNYEAQ. V trimming: 5 bases; J trimming: 10 bases; junction bases outside the gene matches: 5. This CDR3 is 12 amino acids long. As DNA, the CDR3 is TGTGCCAGCAGCCCCGGACAGGGGCCCTACACCTTC. Translated: CASSPGQGPYTF. The whole variable domain, remainder taken from reference TRBV7-6 and TRBJ1-2, is GAGVSQSPRYKVTKRGQDVALRCDPISGHVSLYWYRQALGQGPEFLTYFNYEAQQDKSGLPNDRFSAERPEGSISTLTIQRTEQRDSAMYRCASSPGQGPYTFGSGTRLTVV.

This clone was seen a single time. Here the CDR3 DNA reads TGTGCCAGCAGCGTAGCTACGATGGGCAGGGGACGTCAGCCCCAGCATTTT. As protein: CASSVATMGRGRQPQHF. V is TRBV9 and J is TRBJ1-5; D is possibly TRBD1 (6 bases). Germline V CDR1 and CDR2: SGDLS, YYNGEE. Between the trimmed V and J ends, which lost 0 bases and 6 bases, there was a span of 19 bases. The CDR3 contains 17 residues.

The chain has TRBV27 and TRBJ2-7; no clear D gene. Trimming shortened V by 10 bases and J by 5 bases, and 15 bases separated the two germline ends. Germline lookup yields CDR1 MNHEY and CDR2 SMNVEV (reference sequence). The CDR3 loop spans 12 amino acids. The CDR3 bases are TGTGCCACCCTAGGTCTGCGGAACGAGCAGTACTTC. Residues: CATLGLRNEQYF.

The chain combines TRBV7-9 with TRBJ2-5, with a possible D match to TRBD2 (6 bases). The V end lost 6 bases, the J end lost 5 bases, and 16 bases lay between the germline ends. Germline V gives CDR1 SEHNR, CDR2 FQNEAQ (reference sequence). The CDR3 is 14 amino acids. CDR3 residues: CASSFLGAGETQYF. As DNA, the CDR3 is TGTGCCAGCAGTTTCTTAGGGGCGGGGGAGACCCAGTACTTC.

The V call is TRBV19, the J call TRBJ1-3; no clear D gene. The CDR3 runs 14 residues. Per the germline V gene, CDR1 is LNHDA and CDR2 is SQIVND (reference sequence). The ends were cut back, 3 bases at V and 0 bases at J, with 6 bases in the middle. The CDR3 bases are TGTGCCAGTAGTATCCCAAGCTCTGGAAACACCATATATTTT. Translated, it gives CASSIPSSGNTIYF. Full variable domain (missing parts from reference TRBV19 and TRBJ1-3): DGGITQSPKYLFRKEGQNVTLSCEQNLNHDAMYWYRQDPGQGLRLIYYSQIVNDFQKGDIAEGYSVSREKKESFPLTVTSAQKNPTAFYLCASSIPSSGNTIYFGEGSWLTVV.

The CDR3 reads CASKKGEITDTQYF. CDR3 DNA: TGCGCCAGTAAAAAGGGGGAAATCACAGATACGCAGTATTTT. The chain uses TRBV5-1 and TRBJ2-3; the D gene is possibly TRBD1 (6 bases). Germline lookup yields CDR1 SGHRS and CDR2 YFSETQ. This CDR3 contains 14 residues. V dropped 8 bases and J dropped 2 bases, with 15 bases sitting between them.

V is TRBV4-1 and J is TRBJ1-5, with D hard to call. Germline-derived CDR1 and CDR2 are MGHRA and YSYEKL. V was clipped by 2 bases and J by 1 base, with 9 bases between them. CDR3 size: 15 residues. DNA of the CDR3: TGCGCCAGCAGCCAATTGACCGGAAGCAATCAGCCCCAGCATTTT. Translated: CASSQLTGSNQPQHF.

The V gene is TRBV11-2, the J gene TRBJ2-7; 7 bases are shared with TRBD1. Germline CDR1 reads SGHAT; CDR2 reads FQNNGV. This CDR3 has 12 amino acids. V shed 4 bases and J 6 bases; nucleotides not matched to a gene: 3. The CDR3 loop reads CASSSGTAEQYF. As DNA, the CDR3 is TGTGCCAGCAGCTCCGGGACAGCCGAGCAGTACTTC.

The J gene is TRBJ1-6, the V gene TRBV5-1, with 8 bases that match TRBD1. CDR1 SGHRS and CDR2 YFSETQ come from the germline V gene. The CDR3 spans 14 residues. V was clipped by 4 bases and J by 8 bases; unmatched bases: 5. The CDR3 sequence is CASSLGQAYSPLHF. CDR3 in DNA: TGCGCCAGCAGCCTGGGACAGGCATATTCACCCCTCCACTTT.

This clone has just one count. The chain couples TRBV30 to TRBJ1-4; D is possibly TRBD1 (5 bases). With 4 bases removed from V and 8 bases from J, the gap between germline ends came to 14 bases. This CDR3 has 13 residues. The V gene's germline CDR1 is GTSNPN and CDR2 SVGIG (reference sequence). CDR3 in DNA: TGTGCCTGGACCCTTGGGGGTCGGGAAAAACTGTTTTTT. Translated: CAWTLGGREKLFF.

This chain uses TRBV5-5 with TRBJ1-2; D is unresolved. The CDR3 sequence is 16 residues long. Germline CDR1 and CDR2: SGHKS and YYEKEE (reference sequence). V was trimmed by 4 bases and J by 2 bases, leaving 18 bases between them. The CDR3 region has the DNA TGTGCCAGCAGCCCGGTCCCTTCGGGTTGGAACTATGGCTACACCTTC. This sequence encodes CASSPVPSGWNYGYTF.

This chain joins TRBV7-9 and TRBJ1-2; a possible D gene is TRBD1 (5 bases). Germline values: CDR1 SEHNR, CDR2 FQNEAQ (reference sequence). V gave up 0 bases and J gave up 6 bases, with 17 bases separating them. This CDR3 has 16 amino acids. CDR3 residues: CASSLARDSELHGYTF. CDR3 sequence (DNA): TGTGCCAGCAGCTTAGCGCGGGACTCCGAACTCCATGGCTACACCTTC.

The V and J genes are TRBV6-1 and TRBJ1-3; D is undetermined. The germline CDR1 and CDR2 sequences are MNHNS and SASEGT. The CDR3 consists of 14 residues. V lost 4 bases to trimming and J lost 1 base, with 8 bases between them. CDR3 nucleotides: TGTGCCAGCAGTGGAATTATATCTGGAAACACCATATATTTT. This sequence encodes CASSGIISGNTIYF.

V and J are TRBV4-1 and TRBJ1-4, with a weak D call TRBD1 (6 bases). Deletions cut 0 bases from V and 7 bases from J, with 21 bases between. The CDR3 sequence is 18 residues long. Germline lookup yields CDR1 MGHRA and CDR2 YSYEKL. The CDR3 region is CASSQDRDFGGGGEKLFF. The DNA for the CDR3 is TGCGCCAGCAGCCAAGATAGAGACTTTGGAGGGGGGGGTGAAAAACTGTTTTTT.

J is TRBJ1-5 and V is TRBV5-8; D is undetermined. From germline, CDR1 is SGHTS and CDR2 YDEGEE. V lost 3 bases to trimming and J lost 3 bases, with 4 bases between them. The CDR3 contains 12 residues. The CDR3 DNA reads TGTGCCAGCAGCTCAATCAATCAGCCCCAGCATTTT. This gives the protein CASSSINQPQHF. Variable domain in full (rest from reference TRBV5-8 and TRBJ1-5): EAGVTQSPTHLIKTRGQQATLRCSPISGHTSVYWYQQALGLGLQFLLWYDEGEERNRGNFPPRFSGRQFPNYSSELNVNALELEDSALYLCASSSINQPQHFGDGTRLSIL.

The V call is TRBV5-4, the J call TRBJ2-1; D gene uncertain. Germline values: CDR1 SGHNT, CDR2 YYREEE (reference sequence). This CDR3 spans 13 amino acids. V was clipped by 2 bases and J by 7 bases, with 10 bases between them. The CDR3 coding sequence is TGTGCCAGCAGCTTCTGGGGTGGTAATGAGCAGTTCTTC. It codes for CASSFWGGNEQFF.

The chain uses TRBV27 and TRBJ2-7; D call uncertain. CDR1 is MNHEY and CDR2 is SMNVEV in the germline V gene (reference sequence). V was shortened by 6 bases and J by 3 bases, with 15 bases between the two germline ends. The CDR3 contains 14 residues. For the CDR3, the DNA is TGTGCCAGCAGCTTAGCAGGTCGGCTCTACGAGCAGTACTTC. Translation: CASSLAGRLYEQYF.

The chain uses TRBV2 and TRBJ2-5; D not certain. CDR3 size: 13 residues. Germline V gives CDR1 SNHLY, CDR2 FYNNEI. V was clipped by 4 bases and J by 2 bases, with 8 bases between them. CDR3 protein: CASSGMGQETQYF. In DNA, the CDR3 is TGTGCCAGCAGTGGAATGGGACAAGAGACCCAGTACTTC.

The chain couples TRBV7-2 to TRBJ2-1; no reliable D call. From germline, CDR1 is SGHTA and CDR2 FQGNSA. Trimming took off 4 bases at V and 10 bases at J, with 11 bases between the two ends. The CDR3 totals 12 residues. CDR3 residues: CASSSIENEQFF. For the CDR3, the DNA is TGTGCCAGCAGCTCCATCGAAAACGAGCAGTTCTTC.

The V call is TRBV4-1, the J call TRBJ1-4, with 8 positions matching TRBD1. Germline lookup yields CDR1 MGHRA and CDR2 YSYEKL. The CDR3 has 15 residues. The trim removed 1 base at V and 10 bases at J, leaving 8 bases unmatched. The CDR3 loop is CASSQGGQGWLKLFF. The CDR3 nucleotides read TGCGCCAGCAGCCAAGGTGGACAGGGATGGCTAAAACTGTTTTTT.

The chain joins TRBV30 to TRBJ1-5, with 12 bases identical to TRBD1. V was pared by 2 bases and J by 6 bases, with 11 bases of the junction left unmatched. The CDR3 is 17 amino acids. Germline values: CDR1 GTSNPN, CDR2 SVGIG (reference sequence). As DNA, the CDR3 is TGTGCCTGGAGTCACTTCTGGGGACAGGGGGCGAGTCAGCCCCAGCATTTT. Its protein product is CAWSHFWGQGASQPQHF.